Below are 11 T cell receptor beta chains sequenced from a single sample in a study of cytomegalovirus exposure and HLA in healthy donors. Generated by immunoSEQ multiplex PCR, the TCRdb table keeps only in-frame clones and is missing some. The repertoire consists of a few hundred thousand clones, with 80% to 95% occurring once and the leading ten covering approximately 3.1%. Sample: PBMCs. The receptors derive from a woman in her 30s in good health and CMV-seronegative.

The chain links TRBV12-5 to TRBJ2-2; D unclear. Deletions cut 2 bases from V and 3 bases from J, with 19 bases between. This CDR3 is built from 18 residues. Germline CDR1 LGHNT, CDR2 FRNRAP. CDR3 nucleotide sequence: TGTGCTAGTGGTTTGCTGGCAGACGGGTCCACGGACACCGGGGAGCTGTTTTTT. Amino acids: CASGLLADGSTDTGELFF.

This chain links TRBV7-6 with TRBJ2-3; D possibly matches TRBD1 or TRBD2 (5 bases each). V lost 5 bases, J lost 6 bases, and 12 bases lay in between. The CDR3 is 13 residues long. Germline V gives CDR1 SGHVS, CDR2 FNYEAQ. CDR3 residues: CASSGPGSDTQYF. As DNA, the CDR3 is TGTGCCAGCAGCGGCCCAGGGAGTGATACGCAGTATTTT. Using reference TRBV7-6 and TRBJ2-3 for the parts outside the CDR3, the full variable domain is GAGVSQSPRYKVTKRGQDVALRCDPISGHVSLYWYRQALGQGPEFLTYFNYEAQQDKSGLPNDRFSAERPEGSISTLTIQRTEQRDSAMYRCASSGPGSDTQYFGPGTRLTVL.

The chain recombines TRBV4-3 with TRBJ2-7; D uncertain. Germline V gene lookup returns CDR1 LGHNA and CDR2 YSLEER. Trimming cost V 4 bases and J 2 bases, with 15 bases left between them. This CDR3 spans 15 amino acids. The CDR3, as DNA: TGCGCCAGCAGCCCAAGAGTTGGTTTAGCCTACGAGCAGTACTTC. Residues: CASSPRVGLAYEQYF.

The chain has TRBV19 and TRBJ1-1, with D unresolved. The V and J ends lost 3 bases and 1 base respectively, with 15 bases between them. CDR1 and CDR2 (germline): LNHDA, SQIVND (reference sequence). The CDR3 totals 16 residues. This CDR3 reads CASSIVISTGNTEAFF. The CDR3, as DNA: TGTGCCAGTAGTATCGTCATTTCTACGGGGAACACTGAAGCTTTCTTT.

A remark on this clone: This sample also contains other DNA sequences that code for the same CDR3. The chain employs TRBV28 and TRBJ2-7; D not certain. Germline V gives CDR1 MDHEN, CDR2 SYDVKM. The germline V and J ends were trimmed by 6 bases and 1 base, with 10 bases remaining between them. The CDR3 length is 13 residues. The CDR3 region is CASSYTASYEQYF. The CDR3 nucleotides read TGTGCCAGCAGCTACACAGCTTCCTACGAGCAGTACTTC.

The rearrangement links TRBV7-2 to TRBJ2-2; 10 bases map to TRBD1. Germline V CDR1 and CDR2: SGHTA, FQGNSA. The CDR3 sequence is 16 residues long. Trimming removed 4 bases from V and 6 bases from J; junction bases left unmatched: 8. The CDR3 sequence is CASSSYLGQGSGELFF. The CDR3 DNA reads TGTGCCAGCAGCTCCTACCTGGGACAGGGGTCCGGGGAGCTGTTTTTT.

The CDR3 region has the DNA TGCGCCAGCAGCCAAGATTTACAGGGGGCGGTCGCCTACGAGCAGTACTTC. Residues: CASSQDLQGAVAYEQYF. The V gene is TRBV4-1, the J gene TRBJ2-7; 9 nucleotides agree with TRBD1. V was pared by 0 bases and J by 2 bases, with 8 bases of the junction left unmatched. The CDR3 sequence is 17 residues long. Germline CDR1 reads MGHRA; CDR2 reads YSYEKL.

The V gene is TRBV7-3, the J gene TRBJ2-5, with 7 positions matching TRBD1. Germline CDR1 is SGHTA and CDR2 is FQGTGA. The CDR3 loop spans 14 amino acids. V shed 4 bases, J shed 5 bases, and the junction held 7 bases outside the gene matches. In nucleotides, the CDR3 is TGTGCCAGCAGCTCCAGGGGCAGGGGGGAGACCCAGTACTTC. It is translated as CASSSRGRGETQYF.

This chain uses TRBV2 with TRBJ1-1, with 7 positions matching TRBD1. Germline trimming cut 2 bases from V and 1 base from J; bases unmatched to any gene: 4. Germline V lookup: CDR1 SNHLY, CDR2 FYNNEI. The CDR3 length is 15 residues. The CDR3 DNA sequence: TGTGCCAGCAGTGAACAGTGGACAGGGAACACTGAAGCTTTCTTT. Protein product: CASSEQWTGNTEAFF. The entire variable domain, with the rest obtained from reference TRBV2 and TRBJ1-1, is as follows: EPEVTQTPSHQVTQMGQEVILRCVPISNHLYFYWYRQILGQKVEFLVSFYNNEISEKSEIFDDQFSVERPDGSNFTLKIRSTKLEDSAMYFCASSEQWTGNTEAFFGQGTRLTVV.

This clone occurred once. The junction does not match germline at one end; this may be a read error. The chain combines TRBV9 with TRBJ2-1, with D hard to call. The CDR3 loop spans 13 amino acids. Germline V gene lookup returns CDR1 SGDLS and CDR2 YYNGEE. The CDR3 loop is CASSTDSNNEQFF. CDR3 coding DNA: TGTGCCAGCAGCACCGACTCCAACAATGAGCAGTTCTTC.

The rearrangement uses TRBV9 and TRBJ1-4, with 11 bases that match TRBD1. J lost 7 bases, V lost 0 bases, and 2 bases had no gene match. Germline lookup yields CDR1 SGDLS and CDR2 YYNGEE. The length of the CDR3 is 15 residues. CDR3 in amino acids: CASSVGTGGVEKLFF. DNA for the CDR3: TGTGCCAGCAGCGTAGGGACAGGGGGCGTTGAAAAACTGTTTTTT.